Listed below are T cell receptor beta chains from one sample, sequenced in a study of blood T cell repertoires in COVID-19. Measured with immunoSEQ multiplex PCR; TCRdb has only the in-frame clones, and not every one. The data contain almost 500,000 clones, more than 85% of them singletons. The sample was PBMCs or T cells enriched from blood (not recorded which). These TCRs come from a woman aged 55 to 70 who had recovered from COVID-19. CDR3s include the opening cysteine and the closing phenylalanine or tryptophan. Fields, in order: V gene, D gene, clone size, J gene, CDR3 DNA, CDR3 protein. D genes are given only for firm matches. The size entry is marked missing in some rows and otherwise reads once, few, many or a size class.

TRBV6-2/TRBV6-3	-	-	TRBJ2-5	TGTGCCAGCAGTCTAGACCCCACTAGTGGGGATCGAGTGACCCAGTACTTC	CASSLDPTSGDRVTQYF
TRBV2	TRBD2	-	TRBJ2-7	TGTGCCAGCATGGCAGCGGGGCGTGAGCAGTACTTC	CASMAAGREQYF
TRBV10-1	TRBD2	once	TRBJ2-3	TGCGCCAGCAGTGAGACTAGCGGGGGGGCAGATACGCAGTATTTT	CASSETSGGADTQYF
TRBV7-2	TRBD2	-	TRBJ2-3	TGTGCCAGCAGCCCGACTAGCGGGGGGGCCCCAGATACGCAGTATTTT	CASSPTSGGAPDTQYF
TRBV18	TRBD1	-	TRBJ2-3	TGTGCCAGCTCACTGGTGGCAGGGGGTGGAGATACGCAGTATTTT	CASSLVAGGGDTQYF
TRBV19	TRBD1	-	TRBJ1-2	TGTGCCAGTAGTATCTCAGGACAGGGGGCTAACTATGGCTACACCTTC	CASSISGQGANYGYTF
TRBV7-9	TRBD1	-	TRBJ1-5	TGTGCCAGCAGCAGGGGGACAGCCAGCAATCAGCCCCAGCATTTT	CASSRGTASNQPQHF
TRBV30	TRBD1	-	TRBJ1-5	TGTGCCTGGAGTCGGCCGGGACAGGGCAGTCAGCCCCAGCATTTT	CAWSRPGQGSQPQHF
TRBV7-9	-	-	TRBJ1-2	TGTGCCAGCAGCCACCAATCGGGATTTGACTATGGCTACACCTTC	CASSHQSGFDYGYTF
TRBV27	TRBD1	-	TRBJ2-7	TGTGCCAGCAGTTTATACAGGGGTCCCTACGAGCAGTACTTC	CASSLYRGPYEQYF
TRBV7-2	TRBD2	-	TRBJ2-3	TGTGCCAGCAGCTTAGGACTAGCTAAAGATACGCAGTATTTT	CASSLGLAKDTQYF
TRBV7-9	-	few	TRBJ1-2	TGTGCCAGCAGCTTAAACCGGGAGGGCTACACCTTC	CASSLNREGYTF
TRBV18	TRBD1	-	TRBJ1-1	TGTGCCAGCTCAGCCGGGACAGGCTCGAACACTGAAGCTTTCTTT	CASSAGTGSNTEAFF
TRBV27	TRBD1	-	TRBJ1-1	TGTGCCAGCAGTCCAAGGACAGGACCCGTGGAAGCTTTCTTT	CASSPRTGPVEAFF